The entry below gives a single TCR beta chain sequence along with its context. Germline V gene sequence: CDR1 LNHDA, CDR2 SQIVND (reference sequence). With V trimmed by 7 bases and J by 3 bases, 9 bases remained unmatched. This CDR3 contains 15 residues. The data stem from a study of cytomegalovirus exposure and HLA in healthy donors. TCRdb keeps only in-frame clones here, not all; method: immunoSEQ multiplex PCR. The sample has 150,000 to 200,000 clones; 81% are singletons. The clonotype comes from a woman aged 25-40 years in good health and CMV-seronegative. Specimen: PBMCs. The V and J genes are TRBV19 and TRBJ2-3, with 8 bases aligning to TRBD2. CDR3 sequence: CASTSGGAKTDTQYF. CDR3 DNA sequence: TGTGCCAGTACCTCCGGGGGGGCTAAAACAGATACGCAGTATTTT.